This paragraph covers one TCR beta chain sequence. The sample holds a few counts of this clonotype. Its cognate antigen has yet to be identified. Within one base of it there is no much larger clone, and no base qualities were kept. CDR1 and CDR2 were assigned from the germline V gene as SGDLS and YYNGEE. The junction shows trimming of 4 bases on V and 7 bases on J, plus 18 bases between the germline ends. Reading from cysteine to phenylalanine, the CDR3 counts 15 amino acids. CDR3 DNA is the only sequence kept; it has 45 bases, read in frame from the first base. The data are from a study of spatial heterogeneity in lung cancer (dated 2019 in TCRdb). Background on the whole study: Beta-chain transcripts were consistently detected in greater numbers than alpha-chain transcripts, which likely reflected higher beta-chain transcript abundance. TCR transcript counts in tumor regions correlated strongly with a T cell transcriptional module score from matched bulk RNA-seq. In the raw uncorrected reads, each unique combination of TCR and UMI appeared on average more than ten times. The study quantitatively compared TCR alpha and beta repertoires across multiple tumor regions, matched nontumor lung and blood in non-small cell lung cancer. Nonsynonymous mutation counts, determined by whole-exome sequencing of tumor tissue, were related to TCR repertoire features. Both alpha and beta chains were TCR-sequenced in around 220 tumor regions, 64 matched nontumor lung samples and 55 to 60 PBMC samples obtained at surgery. Study-wide conclusions, independent of this receptor: The tumor nonsynonymous mutation count correlated with the number of expanded intratumoral alpha and beta TCRs. Counts of ubiquitous and regional expanded TCRs correlated with counts of ubiquitous and regional nonsynonymous mutations, respectively. TCR-seq was estimated to cover only roughly 7% of tumor T cells for alpha chains and around 13% for beta chains. Additional single-cell paired TCR alpha and beta sequencing was considered necessary to confirm, at a functional level, the hypothesis that regional TCRs recognize regional mutations.

Libraries came from 5' RACE. The sequencing machine was a NextSeq 500. In the TCR library protocol, a unique molecular identifier was attached to each TCR cDNA molecule so that PCR and sequencing errors could be corrected. In the paper's pipeline: Decombinator tools were used for TCR identification, UMI-based error correction and CDR3 extraction. Expanded TCRs were defined as those above a frequency of 2 per 1,000, corresponding to the top 1% of the tumor frequency distribution. Expanded tumor TCRs statistically deemed absent (corrected P<0.05) from at least one tumor region were classed as regional, and all other expanded tumor TCRs were classed as ubiquitous. Each repertoire was subsampled 100 times to 5,000 TCRs, after which Renyi diversity was computed with the R vegan package. To build CDR3 similarity networks, amino acid triplet string-kernel similarity was used, and CDR3s were connected when their pairwise similarity was above 0.82. TCRdb trimmed the raw reads at Q25, called clones with MiXCR and kept productive beta chains. Each entry is one CDR3 protein sequence, shown with its most common DNA and genes. These V and J calls originate from TCRdb's pipeline instead of the authors' own analysis. The sample table contains about 13,000 distinct CDR3 sequences; only one count was recorded for under 7% of them. The top ten constitute approximately 10% of the sample.

The time point label of this sample denotes: sample taken at primary tumor resection. Donors were some 78 patients with early-stage, untreated non-small cell lung cancer from the lung TRACERx cohort. Whole RNA extracted from tumor and nontumor lung tissue, or from cryopreserved PBMC samples, was used for TCR sequencing without cell sorting. Patients were selected for TCR sequencing only if sufficient RNA was available from at least two tumor regions. Before being selected, tumor and adjacent nontumor lung specimens were reviewed by a lung pathologist. This specimen consisted of lung tumor tissue, obtained at surgery. Recombination connected TRBV9 to TRBJ2-1, with the identity of the D gene unclear. The clonotype comes from a female donor with early-stage non-small cell lung cancer. The DNA sequence is TGTGCCAGCAGCCCTCGCGGATATGAGACGAATGAGCAGTTCTTC. This encodes CASSPRGYETNEQFF.